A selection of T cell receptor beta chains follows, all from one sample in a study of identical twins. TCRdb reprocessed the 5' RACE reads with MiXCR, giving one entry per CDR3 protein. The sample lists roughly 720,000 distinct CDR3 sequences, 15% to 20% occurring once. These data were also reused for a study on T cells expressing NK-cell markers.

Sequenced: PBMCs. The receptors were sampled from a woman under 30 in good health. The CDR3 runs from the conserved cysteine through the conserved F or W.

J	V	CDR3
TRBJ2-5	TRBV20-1	CSAVTGTGGFQETQYF
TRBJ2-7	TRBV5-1	CASSFRDRGQEQYF
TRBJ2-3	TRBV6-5	CASSYALQGSDTQYF
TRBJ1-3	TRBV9	CASSLDRSGNTIYF
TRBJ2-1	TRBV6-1	CASSSVGSGYNEQFF
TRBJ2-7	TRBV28	CASMGHNTYEQYF
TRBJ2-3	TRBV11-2	CASSLEIWRTGRKSDTQYF
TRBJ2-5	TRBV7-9	CASSSIAGSLQETQYF
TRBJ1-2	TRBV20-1	CSARRPGNYGYTF
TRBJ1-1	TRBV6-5	CASSYAGVPNTEAFF
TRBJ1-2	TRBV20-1	CSGSTGDYGYTF
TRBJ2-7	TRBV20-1	CSARLAGSPYEQYF
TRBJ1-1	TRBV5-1	CASSLGQPNTEAFF
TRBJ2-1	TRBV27	CASFRGTGVGEQFF
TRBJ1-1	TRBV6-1	CASSELRNSLNTEAFF
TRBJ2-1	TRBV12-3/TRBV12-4	CASSWGLVGDEQFF
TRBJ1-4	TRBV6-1	CASSRREGLNEKLFF
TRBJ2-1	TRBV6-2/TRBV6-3	CASRNRLDYNEQFF
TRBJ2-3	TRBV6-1	CASRSVLAATDTQYF
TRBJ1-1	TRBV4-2	CASSHQSQDRREAFF
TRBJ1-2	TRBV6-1	CASSEILDSNYGYTF
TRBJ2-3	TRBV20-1	CSARDLGVTDTQYF